The sample holds many counts of the clone carrying this T cell receptor beta chain. The CDR3 covers 16 residues. Germline CDR1 and CDR2: SGHRS and YFSETQ. V gave up 3 bases and J gave up 0 bases, with 12 bases separating them. The record originates from a study of early T cells in non-severe SARS-CoV-2 infection. Across the whole study: The sequenced material was bulk RNA from unsorted whole blood, and its chains were unpaired.

Separate cDNA molecules each had unique molecular identifiers attached to them. One entry per CDR3 protein, called by TCRdb with MiXCR from the 5' RACE reads. The profile shows 25,000 to 30,000 distinct CDR3 sequences, approximately 4.4% of them singletons. The sequence came from an adult who was a healthcare worker with PCR-confirmed SARS-CoV-2 infection or an uninfected control (not recorded which). Source material: whole blood. The gene calls are TRBV5-1 and TRBJ2-2; D is unresolved. The CDR3 loop is CASSYLAGANTGELFF. In DNA form, the CDR3 reads TGCGCCAGCAGCTACTTAGCCGGAGCGAACACCGGGGAGCTGTTTTTT.